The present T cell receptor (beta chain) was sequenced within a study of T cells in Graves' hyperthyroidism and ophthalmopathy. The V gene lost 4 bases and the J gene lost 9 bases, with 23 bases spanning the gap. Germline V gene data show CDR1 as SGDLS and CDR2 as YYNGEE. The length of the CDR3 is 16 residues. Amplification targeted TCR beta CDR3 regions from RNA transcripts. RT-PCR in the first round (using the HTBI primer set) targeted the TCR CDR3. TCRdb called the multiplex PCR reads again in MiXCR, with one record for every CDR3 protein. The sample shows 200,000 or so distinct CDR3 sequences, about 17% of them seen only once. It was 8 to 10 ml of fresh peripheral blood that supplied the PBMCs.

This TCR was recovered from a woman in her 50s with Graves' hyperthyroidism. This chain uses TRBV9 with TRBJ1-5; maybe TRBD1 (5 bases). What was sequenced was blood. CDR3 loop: CASSQAGTSPHWPQHF. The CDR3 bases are TGTGCCAGCAGCCAGGCGGGGACTTCACCTCACTGGCCCCAGCATTTT.